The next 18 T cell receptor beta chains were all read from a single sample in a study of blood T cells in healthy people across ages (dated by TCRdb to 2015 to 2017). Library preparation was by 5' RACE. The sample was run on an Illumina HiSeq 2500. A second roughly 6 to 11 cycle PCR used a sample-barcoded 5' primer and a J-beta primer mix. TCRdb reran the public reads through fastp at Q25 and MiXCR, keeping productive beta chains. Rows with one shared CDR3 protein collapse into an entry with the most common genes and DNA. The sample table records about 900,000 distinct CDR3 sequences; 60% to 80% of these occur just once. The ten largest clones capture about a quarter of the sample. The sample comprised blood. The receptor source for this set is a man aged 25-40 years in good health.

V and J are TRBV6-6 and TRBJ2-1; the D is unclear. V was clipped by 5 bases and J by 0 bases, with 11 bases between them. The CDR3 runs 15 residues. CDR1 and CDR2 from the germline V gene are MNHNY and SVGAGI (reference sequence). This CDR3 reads CASSPTTYSYNEQFF. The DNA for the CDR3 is TGTGCCAGCAGTCCTACAACCTACTCCTACAATGAGCAGTTCTTC.

The CDR3 is CASSKVRQRVYQETQYF. For the CDR3, the DNA is TGTGCCAGCAGCAAAGTGCGCCAGCGGGTGTACCAAGAGACCCAGTACTTC. The genes are TRBV21-1 and TRBJ2-5; the table's D call, TRBD2, was not checked against the DNA. TRBV21-1 is reported as a pseudogene. This CDR3 contains 17 residues.

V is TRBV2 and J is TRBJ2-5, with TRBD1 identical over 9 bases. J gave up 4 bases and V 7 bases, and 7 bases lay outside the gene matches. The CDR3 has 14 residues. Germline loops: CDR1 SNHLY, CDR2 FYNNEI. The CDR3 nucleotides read TGTGCCAGCACGGGGACAGGGATTGGAGAGACCCAGTACTTC. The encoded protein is CASTGTGIGETQYF.

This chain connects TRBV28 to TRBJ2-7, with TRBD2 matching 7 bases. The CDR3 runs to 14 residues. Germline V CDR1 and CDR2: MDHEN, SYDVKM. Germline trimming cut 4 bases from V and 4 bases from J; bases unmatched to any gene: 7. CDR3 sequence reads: CASSSPTGGYEQYF. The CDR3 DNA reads TGTGCCAGCAGTTCGCCTACCGGGGGGTACGAGCAGTACTTC.

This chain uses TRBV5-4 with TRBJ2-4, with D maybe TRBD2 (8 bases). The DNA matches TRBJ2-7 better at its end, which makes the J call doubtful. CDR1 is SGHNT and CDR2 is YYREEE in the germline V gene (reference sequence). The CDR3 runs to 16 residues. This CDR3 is CASSSGTVRRLDEQYF. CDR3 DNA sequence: TGTGCCAGCAGTAGCGGGACAGTGAGGCGGCTTGACGAGCAGTACTTC.

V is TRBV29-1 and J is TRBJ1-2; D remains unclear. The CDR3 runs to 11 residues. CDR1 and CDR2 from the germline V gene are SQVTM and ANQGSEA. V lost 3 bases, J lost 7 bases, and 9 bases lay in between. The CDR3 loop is CSVDVGFGYTF. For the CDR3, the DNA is TGCAGCGTTGATGTAGGGTTTGGCTACACCTTC.

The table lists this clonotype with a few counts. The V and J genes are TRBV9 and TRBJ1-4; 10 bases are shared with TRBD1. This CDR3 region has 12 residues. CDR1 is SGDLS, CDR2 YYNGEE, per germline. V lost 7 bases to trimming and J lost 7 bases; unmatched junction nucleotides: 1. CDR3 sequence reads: CASGQGGEKLFF. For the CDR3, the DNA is TGTGCCAGCGGACAGGGGGGTGAAAAACTGTTTTTT.

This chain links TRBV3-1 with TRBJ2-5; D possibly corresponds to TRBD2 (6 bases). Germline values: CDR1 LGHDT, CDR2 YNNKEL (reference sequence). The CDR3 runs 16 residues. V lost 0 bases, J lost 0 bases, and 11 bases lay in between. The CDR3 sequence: CASSQDLARYQETQYF. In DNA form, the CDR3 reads TGTGCCAGCAGCCAAGACCTAGCGCGGTACCAAGAGACCCAGTACTTC.

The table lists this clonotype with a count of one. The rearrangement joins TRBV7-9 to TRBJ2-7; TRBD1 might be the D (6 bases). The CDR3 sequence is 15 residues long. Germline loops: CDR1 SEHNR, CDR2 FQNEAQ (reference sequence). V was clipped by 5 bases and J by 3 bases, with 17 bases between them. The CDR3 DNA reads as TGTGCCAGCAGCCTAACGGAGGACAGAGACTACGAGCAGTACTTC. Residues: CASSLTEDRDYEQYF.

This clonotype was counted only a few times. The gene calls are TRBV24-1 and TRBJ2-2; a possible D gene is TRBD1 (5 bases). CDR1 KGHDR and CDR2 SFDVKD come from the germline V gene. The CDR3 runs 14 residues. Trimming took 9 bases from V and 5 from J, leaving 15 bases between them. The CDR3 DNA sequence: TGTGCCACCGCAGGTCCAGGGATGACCGGGGAGCTGTTTTTT. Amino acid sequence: CATAGPGMTGELFF.

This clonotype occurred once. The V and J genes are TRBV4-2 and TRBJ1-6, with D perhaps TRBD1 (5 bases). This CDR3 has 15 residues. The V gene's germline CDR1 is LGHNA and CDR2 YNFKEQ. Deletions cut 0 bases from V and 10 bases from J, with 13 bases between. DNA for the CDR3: TGTGCCAGCAGCCAAGACGAACCGGGGCGGTCACCCCTCCACTTT. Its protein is CASSQDEPGRSPLHF.

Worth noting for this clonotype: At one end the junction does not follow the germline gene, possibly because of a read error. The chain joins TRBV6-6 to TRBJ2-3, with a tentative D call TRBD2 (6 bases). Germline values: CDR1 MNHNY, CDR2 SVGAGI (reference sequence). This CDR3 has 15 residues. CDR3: CVSSYSLGGGDTQYF. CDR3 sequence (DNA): TGTGTCAGCAGTTACTCGTTAGGTGGGGGGGATACGCAGTATTTT.

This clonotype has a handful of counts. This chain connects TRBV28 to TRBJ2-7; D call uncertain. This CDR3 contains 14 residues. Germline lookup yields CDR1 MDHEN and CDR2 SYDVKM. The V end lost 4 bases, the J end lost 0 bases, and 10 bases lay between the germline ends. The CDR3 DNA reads TGTGCCAGCAGTTCCAAGGGTCCCTCCTACGAGCAGTACTTC. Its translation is CASSSKGPSYEQYF.

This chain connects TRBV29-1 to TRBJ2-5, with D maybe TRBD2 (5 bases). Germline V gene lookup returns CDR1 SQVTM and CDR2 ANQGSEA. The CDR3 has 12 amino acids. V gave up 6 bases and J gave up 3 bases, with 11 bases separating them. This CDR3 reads CSVRPGEETQYF. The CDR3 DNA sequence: TGCAGCGTCCGACCCGGGGAAGAGACCCAGTACTTC.

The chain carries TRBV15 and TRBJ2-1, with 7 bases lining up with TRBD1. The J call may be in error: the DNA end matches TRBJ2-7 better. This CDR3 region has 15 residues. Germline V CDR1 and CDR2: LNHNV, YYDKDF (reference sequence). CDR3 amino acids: CATSLGGYSYNEQYF. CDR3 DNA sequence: TGTGCCACCAGCCTAGGGGGCTACTCCTACAATGAGCAGTACTTC.

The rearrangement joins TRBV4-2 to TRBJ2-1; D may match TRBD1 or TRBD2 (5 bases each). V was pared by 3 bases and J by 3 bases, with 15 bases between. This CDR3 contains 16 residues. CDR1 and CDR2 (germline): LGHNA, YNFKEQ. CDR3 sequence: CASSHAGTENYNEQFF. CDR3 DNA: TGTGCCAGCAGCCATGCCGGGACGGAGAACTACAATGAGCAGTTCTTC.

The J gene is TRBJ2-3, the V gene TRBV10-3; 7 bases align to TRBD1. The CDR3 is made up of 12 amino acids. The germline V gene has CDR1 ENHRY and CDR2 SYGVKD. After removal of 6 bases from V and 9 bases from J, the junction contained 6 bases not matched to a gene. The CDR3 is CAIRTQGNTQYF. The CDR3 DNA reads TGTGCCATCAGAACACAGGGGAACACGCAGTATTTT.

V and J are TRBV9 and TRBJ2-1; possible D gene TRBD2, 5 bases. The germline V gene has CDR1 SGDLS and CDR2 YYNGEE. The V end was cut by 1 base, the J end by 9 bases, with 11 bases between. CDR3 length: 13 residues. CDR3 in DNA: TGTGCCAGCAGCGTACGTTTTGAGGGTGAGCAGTTCTTC. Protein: CASSVRFEGEQFF.